A single sample gave rise to the 22 T cell receptor beta chains below, sequenced in a study of blood T cell repertoires in COVID-19. The protocol was immunoSEQ multiplex PCR, while the TCRdb copy is restricted to in-frame clones and leaves out a portion. The sample lists roughly 250,000 clones; around 87% were seen once. Material: peripheral blood. These receptors all stem from a man between 60 and 75 years old who had recovered from COVID-19.

Here the CDR3 reads CASRAGLSGANVLTF. CDR3 in DNA: TGTGCCAGTAGGGCAGGGCTCTCTGGGGCCAACGTCCTGACTTTC. This chain links TRBV19 with TRBJ2-6; a possible D gene is TRBD1 (5 bases). Trimming cost V 6 bases and J 0 bases, with 9 bases left between them. Germline values: CDR1 LNHDA, CDR2 SQIVND (reference sequence). This CDR3 has 15 residues.

J is TRBJ1-2 and V is TRBV3-1 (or the pseudogene TRBV3-2); maybe TRBD1 (6 bases). V was shortened by 11 bases and J by 4 bases, with 20 bases between the two germline ends. This CDR3 is built from 14 residues. Germline V CDR1 and CDR2: LGHDT, YNNKEL (reference sequence). As DNA, the CDR3 is TGTGCCGTCCTAGGGGGAACCGAATCCTATGGCTACACCTTC. Amino acids: CAVLGGTESYGYTF.

The chain joins TRBV11-2 to TRBJ2-4; the D gene is possibly TRBD1 (6 bases). The CDR3 sequence is 16 residues long. The V gene's germline CDR1 is SGHAT and CDR2 FQNNGV. V was trimmed by 5 bases and J by 0 bases, leaving 14 bases between them. The CDR3 DNA sequence: TGTGCCAGCAGCGTGTCAGGGGAATTAGCCAAAAACATTCAGTACTTC. It encodes CASSVSGELAKNIQYF.

The chain joins TRBV5-4 to TRBJ1-1; 7 positions match TRBD1. The V gene's germline CDR1 is SGHNT and CDR2 YYREEE (reference sequence). V was clipped by 5 bases and J by 5 bases; unmatched bases: 15. The CDR3 length is 16 residues. The CDR3 is CASSPQGVKDSTEAFF. In DNA form, the CDR3 reads TGTGCCAGCAGTCCCCAGGGGGTAAAGGATTCTACTGAAGCTTTCTTT.

The chain recombines TRBV5-6 with TRBJ2-2; D unresolved. The CDR3 has 13 amino acids. V was cut by 4 bases and J by 1 base, with 5 bases left in between. Germline V gene data show CDR1 as SGHDT and CDR2 as YYEEEE. The CDR3 region has the DNA TGTGCCAGCAGCGTCTTGAACACCGGGGAGCTGTTTTTT. Translation gives CASSVLNTGELFF.

This chain connects TRBV7-2 to TRBJ1-1; TRBD1 matches at 7 bases. The germline V gene has CDR1 SGHTA and CDR2 FQGNSA. The CDR3 consists of 14 residues. V lost 6 bases and J lost 7; bases outside the gene matches: 11. Written as DNA, the CDR3 is TGTGCCAGCAGTTCTGGGACAGTGGTTGGTGAAGCTTTCTTT. Its protein is CASSSGTVVGEAFF. Full variable domain (rest looked up from reference TRBV7-2 and TRBJ1-1): GAGVSQSPSNKVTEKGKDVELRCDPISGHTALYWYRQSLGQGLEFLIYFQGNSAPDKSGLPSDRFSAERTGGSVSTLTIQRTQQEDSAVYLCASSSGTVVGEAFFGQGTRLTVV.

The V gene is TRBV6-5, the J gene TRBJ1-5; 8 bases match TRBD1. This CDR3 is built from 15 residues. The germline V gene has CDR1 MNHEY and CDR2 SVGAGI. The V gene end was trimmed by 6 bases and the J gene end by 4 bases; junction bases not matched to a gene: 8. CDR3: CASSPTGAANQPQHF. In DNA form, the CDR3 reads TGTGCCAGCAGCCCGACAGGGGCCGCTAATCAGCCCCAGCATTTT.

A word on this clone: The same CDR3 can be traced to other DNA sequences in this sample. This chain links TRBV18 with TRBJ2-1, with 7 bases identical to TRBD1. This CDR3 contains 13 residues. Germline V gives CDR1 KGHSH, CDR2 LQKENI. The trim removed 1 base at V and 7 bases at J, leaving 1 base unmatched. The CDR3 loop is CASSPLQGNEQFF. CDR3 in DNA: TGTGCCAGCTCACCACTACAGGGGAATGAGCAGTTCTTC.

This chain links TRBV30 with TRBJ1-2; maybe TRBD1 (5 bases). Between the trimmed V and J ends, which lost 0 bases and 7 bases, there was a span of 12 bases. The CDR3 totals 13 residues. From germline, CDR1 is GTSNPN and CDR2 SVGIG (reference sequence). CDR3 coding DNA: TGTGCCTGGAGTGTCTTATTGGGGGGTGGCTACACCTTC. This encodes CAWSVLLGGGYTF.

The CDR3 bases are TGTGCCAGCAGTTGGACAACCCAAACCTATGGCTACACCTTC. This gives the protein CASSWTTQTYGYTF. The V and J genes are TRBV2 and TRBJ1-2, with D perhaps matching TRBD1 (5 bases). The CDR3 is 14 residues long. CDR1 is SNHLY and CDR2 is FYNNEI in the germline V gene. The V end was cut by 5 bases, the J end by 4 bases, with 14 bases between. Supplemented by reference TRBV2 and TRBJ1-2, the full variable domain reads EPEVTQTPSHQVTQMGQEVILRCVPISNHLYFYWYRQILGQKVEFLVSFYNNEISEKSEIFDDQFSVERPDGSNFTLKIRSTKLEDSAMYFCASSWTTQTYGYTFGSGTRLTVV.

The gene calls are TRBV29-1 and TRBJ2-7; D may be TRBD1 (6 bases). Germline loops: CDR1 SQVTM, CDR2 ANQGSEA. This CDR3 contains 12 residues. V lost 6 bases and J lost 6, with 15 bases in between. For the CDR3, the DNA is TGCAGCGTCAAACAAGGGGGTGGCGAGCAGTACGTC. Amino acids: CSVKQGGGEQYV.

The rearrangement uses TRBV4-1 and TRBJ1-6; D gene uncertain. Germline CDR1 and CDR2: MGHRA and YSYEKL. This CDR3 spans 18 amino acids. Between the trimmed V and J ends, which lost 0 bases and 0 bases, there was a span of 12 bases. CDR3 coding DNA: TGCGCCAGCAGCCAAGATTCGGGGATTAGCTCCTATAATTCACCCCTCCACTTT. It specifies CASSQDSGISSYNSPLHF.

The chain couples TRBV6-2 or TRBV6-3 to TRBJ2-1, with D perhaps matching TRBD2 (6 bases). Per germline, CDR1 MNHEY and CDR2 SVGEGT. The CDR3 length is 14 residues. Between the trimmed V and J ends, which lost 0 bases and 6 bases, there was a span of 9 bases. The CDR3 DNA reads as TGTGCCAGCAGTTACTCGGGACTTTTCAATGAGCAGTTCTTC. Translated, it gives CASSYSGLFNEQFF.

CDR3 loop: CASSGTGFNSPLHF. CDR3 coding DNA: TGTGCCAGTTCCGGGACAGGGTTTAATTCACCCCTCCACTTT. This chain links TRBV6-5 with TRBJ1-6; 9 nucleotides agree with TRBD1. This CDR3 comprises 14 residues. Germline lookup yields CDR1 MNHEY and CDR2 SVGAGI. V shed 9 bases and J 6 bases; nucleotides not matched to a gene: 6.

This CDR3 reads CASSPAGLGGNTIYF. The DNA of the CDR3 is TGTGCCAGCTCACCTGCAGGGCTGGGTGGAAACACCATATATTTT. V gene TRBV18 combines with J gene TRBJ1-3; possibly TRBD1 for D (5 bases). V was cut by 3 bases and J by 3 bases, with 12 bases left in between. Per germline, CDR1 KGHSH and CDR2 LQKENI. CDR3 length equals 15 residues.

This clone has just one count. This sequence joins TRBV7-8 and TRBJ1-2; tentative D call: TRBD1 (6 bases). V lost 4 bases and J 3 bases, leaving 12 bases between the germline ends. This CDR3 is 14 amino acids long. Germline-derived CDR1 and CDR2 are SGHVS and FQNEAQ. The CDR3 is CASSSNRVYYGYTF. In nucleotides, the CDR3 is TGTGCCAGCAGCTCGAACAGGGTTTACTATGGCTACACCTTC.

The V and J genes are TRBV28 and TRBJ1-4; D uncertain. V was trimmed by 3 bases and J by 7 bases, leaving 12 bases between them. Germline-derived CDR1 and CDR2 are MDHEN and SYDVKM. The CDR3 length is 14 residues. The CDR3 here is CASSFGEPSEKLFF. The CDR3 DNA sequence: TGTGCCAGCAGTTTCGGAGAGCCTTCTGAAAAACTGTTTTTT.

This chain connects TRBV28 to TRBJ1-2; tentatively, D is TRBD1 (5 bases). Per germline, CDR1 MDHEN and CDR2 SYDVKM. The CDR3 extends over 12 amino acids. Between the trimmed V and J ends, which lost 7 bases and 10 bases, there was a span of 16 bases. CDR3 residues: CASNFRRDAYTF. In DNA, the CDR3 is TGTGCCAGCAACTTCCGGAGGGACGCCTACACCTTC.

J is TRBJ2-4 and V is TRBV11-2, with 9 positions matching TRBD2. Germline CDR1 SGHAT, CDR2 FQNNGV. V lost 0 bases, J lost 3 bases, and 9 bases stayed unmatched. This CDR3 spans 18 amino acids. This CDR3 is CASSLENIAGAYKNIQYF. CDR3 DNA sequence: TGTGCCAGCAGCTTAGAGAACATAGCGGGGGCTTACAAAAACATTCAGTACTTC.

The chain couples TRBV19 to TRBJ1-2; TRBD1 agrees at 9 bases. The germline gives CDR1 LNHDA, CDR2 SQIVND (reference sequence). This CDR3 spans 14 amino acids. Germline trimming cut 5 bases from V and 4 bases from J; bases unmatched to any gene: 5. This CDR3 reads CASSPRTGVYGYTF. CDR3 in DNA: TGTGCCAGTAGTCCCCGGACAGGGGTCTATGGCTACACCTTC.

The chain links TRBV2 to TRBJ2-2; D may be TRBD2 (5 bases). This CDR3 comprises 14 residues. Trimming took 9 bases from V and 4 from J, leaving 15 bases between them. Germline lookup yields CDR1 SNHLY and CDR2 FYNNEI. The CDR3 spells CASIPQSGTGELFF. CDR3 DNA: TGTGCCAGTATTCCCCAGAGCGGCACCGGGGAGCTGTTTTTT.

As regards this clone: Other DNA sequences in the same sample also yield this CDR3. The V call is TRBV6-5, the J call TRBJ1-4, with D uncertain. The V end lost 7 bases, the J end lost 4 bases, and 10 bases lay between the germline ends. This CDR3 comprises 13 residues. Per germline, CDR1 MNHEY and CDR2 SVGAGI. This CDR3 reads CASTRVFNEKLFF. In nucleotides, the CDR3 is TGTGCCAGCACCCGGGTATTTAATGAAAAACTGTTTTTT.